This T cell receptor (beta chain) derives from a study of shared clonotypes between healthy human individuals (dated by TCRdb to the early 2020s). Concerning the study at large: A few men and two women, aged 18 to 49 years, made up the cohort. To estimate repertoire size and how much clonotypes are shared between individuals, the study performed deep sequencing of blood TCR repertoires from a few healthy adults. To increase sequencing depth and limit assay-specific biases, TCR repertoire library preparation and sequencing were carried out by different laboratories using diverse techniques. Between about 0.9 and 9 billion PBMCs per donor were obtained by leukapheresis. Paper-wide results and their limitations: Only blood was sampled, and tissue TCR repertoires likely differ from those in blood. Because the study included only a small number of donors, the genetic and exposure-history diversity represented was limited. Pairwise subsampling indicated that sequencing depth was expected to affect the degree of clonotype sharing among donors.

The germline V gene provides CDR1 SQVTM and CDR2 ANQGSEA. The CDR3 measures 14 amino acids from cysteine to phenylalanine. Kept here is only the CDR3 DNA, which spans 42 bases and is read in frame from base 1. Trimming takes 3 bases from V and 6 bases from J, and the germline ends sit 17 bases apart. TCR CDR3 regions were amplified from genomic DNA by multiplex PCR using the deep immunoSEQ assay. Extracted genomic DNA from each cell subset was distributed evenly across all wells of several immunoSEQ 96-well plates, and each plate was treated as a replicate. Each replicate PCR for unsorted PBMC received roughly 0.3 ug genomic DNA, equal to about 30,000 T cell genomes. Ten immunoSEQ deep assay plates were used to sequence unsorted PBMC genomic DNA. The purified libraries were quantified using a Qubit 3.0 fluorometer, sized with a Bioanalyzer 2100, and then quantified again using the KAPA Library Quantification kit. Every immunoSEQ 96-well plate was sequenced on a separate single-read 150-cycle Illumina NextSeq 550 flow cell. Per the original workflow: Because the immunoSEQ output included only junctional sequences and no quality scores, the filtering could not be the same as the filtering used for full-length reads. Sequences were annotated with PyIR, a Python wrapper for IgBLAST v1.9, using IMGT germline references to assign V/J genes and CDR3. Reads were filtered out if the reads had weak V/J assignments (E-value above 1e-6), no CDR3, stop codons, out-of-frame junctions, or ambiguous translated residues. A V3J clonotype was defined by an identical inferred V gene, J gene, and CDR3 amino acid sequence. To compute the percentage overlap between repertoires, the number of shared unique clonotypes was divided by the size of the smaller repertoire. Repertoire richness was assessed with RTK rarefaction, the Chao1 estimator, and Recon v2.1 estimates of unobserved clonotypes. In TCRdb, the immuneACCESS table is reduced to in-frame sequences with V and J assigned. These tables do not hold every clone; where another copy was compared, an unresolved V gene accounts for under half, and the others remain unexplained. V and J calls and clone size follow that table, whereas D and trimming were derived from the DNA. The sample includes fewer than 700,000 clones, with around 81% observed a single time. The ten biggest clones cover around 11% of the sample.

On this clone: This receptor's antigen is unknown. No quality values exist for individual bases; no much larger clone is one base distant.

The donors were healthy, HIV-negative adults with no recently reported acute infections or vaccinations. Every donor was a Caucasian adult residing in Nashville, Tennessee, USA. For unsorted samples, about 90 million PBMCs were counted and genomic DNA was extracted with the QIAamp DNA Blood Mini kit. After blood collection by leukapheresis, PBMCs were isolated using Ficoll-Histopaque density gradient centrifugation and then cryopreserved in the vapor phase of liquid nitrogen. Sequenced input: PBMCs. The source of this sequence is a woman in her thirties or forties in good health. Some clones in this sample may be carry-over from other donors' samples. The V and J genes are TRBV29-1 and TRBJ1-2; TRBD1 could be the D gene, as 6 bases match. CDR3 sequence: CSVETGTRTDGYTF. The DNA sequence follows: TGCAGCGTTGAGACCGGGACAAGGACAGATGGCTACACCTTC.